The next 30 T cell receptor beta chains were all read from a single sample in a study of blood T cell repertoires in COVID-19. The table came from immunoSEQ multiplex PCR; TCRdb's copy has only in-frame clones and leaves some out. Of around 190,000 clones in the sample, 80% to 90% were seen once. The specimen sequenced was peripheral blood. Every receptor here comes from a man between 18 and 29 years old who had recovered from COVID-19.

The V call is TRBV6-6, the J call TRBJ2-3; D is uncertain. Germline V lookup: CDR1 MNHNY, CDR2 SVGAGI (reference sequence). The CDR3 spans 13 residues. Trimming removed 2 bases from V and 1 base from J, with 4 bases in between. CDR3 loop: CASSYPGTDTQYF. The CDR3 nucleotides read TGTGCCAGCAGTTACCCGGGCACAGATACGCAGTATTTT.

On this clone itself: This sample includes further DNA sequences coding for the same CDR3. The chain employs TRBV19 and TRBJ1-5; D not certain. V was pared by 3 bases and J by 0 bases, with 9 bases between. The CDR3 is 15 residues long. Germline CDR1 and CDR2: LNHDA and SQIVND (reference sequence). This CDR3 is CASSIADYSNQPQHF. The CDR3 nucleotides are TGTGCCAGTAGTATTGCAGATTATAGCAATCAGCCCCAGCATTTT.

The chain joins TRBV7-3 to TRBJ2-1, with 8 nucleotides matching TRBD1. The CDR3 contains 15 residues. The germline V gene has CDR1 SGHTA and CDR2 FQGTGA. Trimming cost V 2 bases and J 9 bases; bases outside gene matches: 9. CDR3 nucleotides: TGTGCCAGCAGCTTATCCGGGACAGGATCTGGTGAGCAGTTCTTC. As protein: CASSLSGTGSGEQFF.

The rearrangement links TRBV28 to TRBJ2-1; perhaps TRBD2 as D (6 bases). The CDR3 consists of 15 residues. The germline V and J ends were trimmed by 4 bases and 8 bases, with 18 bases remaining between them. CDR1 MDHEN and CDR2 SYDVKM come from the germline V gene. The CDR3 reads CASSSPGLLGDEQFF. As DNA, the CDR3 is TGTGCCAGCAGTTCGCCGGGACTCTTAGGGGATGAGCAGTTCTTC.

The chain carries TRBV28 and TRBJ2-7; maybe TRBD1 (7 bases). V was shortened by 6 bases and J by 11 bases, with 23 bases between the two germline ends. The V gene's germline CDR1 is MDHEN and CDR2 SYDVKM. The CDR3 loop spans 14 amino acids. CDR3 region: CASRRPSGAGGKYF. In DNA form, the CDR3 reads TGTGCCAGCAGGCGCCCCTCGGGAGCAGGGGGGAAGTACTTC.

The chain joins TRBV5-1 to TRBJ1-1, with 10 bases aligning to TRBD1. The CDR3 runs 14 residues. Per the germline V gene, CDR1 is SGHRS and CDR2 is YFSETQ. V shed 4 bases and J 4 bases; nucleotides not matched to a gene: 4. The CDR3, as DNA: TGCGCCAGCAGCATAGGACAGGGGGGCACTGAAGCTTTCTTT. The encoded protein is CASSIGQGGTEAFF.

The chain carries TRBV11-2 and TRBJ2-7, with D possibly TRBD1 on 5 matching bases. Germline assignment: CDR1 SGHAT and CDR2 FQNNGV. V lost 3 bases, J lost 6 bases, and 12 bases lay in between. The CDR3 sequence is 13 residues long. The CDR3 loop reads CASSFPRGAEQYF. Written as DNA, the CDR3 is TGTGCCAGCAGCTTCCCCCGTGGGGCCGAGCAGTACTTC.

This sequence joins TRBV11-2 and TRBJ2-7, with a tentative D call TRBD2 (6 bases). V was clipped by 2 bases and J by 2 bases, with 19 bases between them. The CDR3 extends over 17 amino acids. Germline CDR1 and CDR2: SGHAT and FQNNGV. CDR3 DNA: TGTGCCAGCAGCTTAAACGGGGTGACAAGGGAGGCCTACGAGCAGTACTTC. Protein: CASSLNGVTREAYEQYF.

DNA for the CDR3: TGCGCCAGCAGCCAAGATTGGCGAGATAGCCAACCCCAGCATTTT. Translated, it gives CASSQDWRDSQPQHF. The chain joins TRBV4-3 to TRBJ1-5; D remains ambiguous. Trimming removed 0 bases at V and 10 bases at J, with 16 bases between. Germline CDR1 LGHNA, CDR2 YSLEER. This CDR3 has 15 amino acids.

The chain links TRBV7-2 to TRBJ2-7; TRBD2 matches 7 bases. Germline V gene lookup returns CDR1 SGHTA and CDR2 FQGNSA. J was trimmed by 2 bases and V by 5 bases; bases with no gene match: 3. The CDR3 sequence is 13 residues long. This CDR3 is CASSRAGAYEQYF. Written as DNA, the CDR3 is TGTGCCAGCAGCCGCGCGGGGGCCTACGAGCAGTACTTC. Full variable domain (missing parts from reference TRBV7-2 and TRBJ2-7): GAGVSQSPSNKVTEKGKDVELRCDPISGHTALYWYRQSLGQGLEFLIYFQGNSAPDKSGLPSDRFSAERTGGSVSTLTIQRTQQEDSAVYLCASSRAGAYEQYFGPGTRLTVT.

The rearrangement uses TRBV21-1 and TRBJ2-7; no DNA check was done on the table's D call, TRBD1. TRBV21-1 is a pseudogene locus. This CDR3 region has 16 residues. Here the CDR3 DNA reads TGTGCCAGCAGCAAAAAGAGTGACAGCCTACCCTACGAGCAGTACTTC. It yields the protein CASSKKSDSLPYEQYF.

This rearrangement joins TRBV2 to TRBJ1-4, with D maybe TRBD1 (5 bases). V was shortened by 6 bases and J by 3 bases, with 17 bases between the two germline ends. From germline, CDR1 is SNHLY and CDR2 FYNNEI. The CDR3 is 16 amino acids. The CDR3 DNA reads as TGTGCCAGCAGAATAGGACAATATTGGGCTAATGAAAAACTGTTTTTT. Protein sequence: CASRIGQYWANEKLFF.

The rearrangement uses TRBV11-2 and TRBJ1-1, with TRBD1 matching 7 bases. Germline loops: CDR1 SGHAT, CDR2 FQNNGV. CDR3 size: 13 residues. V was pared by 2 bases and J by 8 bases, with 5 bases of the junction left unmatched. The CDR3 nucleotides are TGTGCCAGCAGCTTAACAGGGGCTTCGGAAGCTTTCTTT. Translated: CASSLTGASEAFF.

This clone came up once. At one boundary the junction diverges from the germline segment, which might be a read error. The chain has TRBV6-2 or TRBV6-3 and TRBJ1-1; tentative D call: TRBD1 (6 bases). Germline CDR1 and CDR2: MNHEY and SVGEGT. The CDR3 sequence is 14 residues long. The CDR3 DNA is TGTGCCAGCAGTTACTTCCAGGGGAACCCTGAAGCTTTCTTT. Protein: CASSYFQGNPEAFF.

This chain uses TRBV19 with TRBJ2-1; D is ambiguous. Trimming took off 1 base at V and 0 bases at J, with 7 bases between the two ends. CDR1 and CDR2 (germline): LNHDA, SQIVND (reference sequence). The CDR3 extends over 15 amino acids. The CDR3 nucleotides read TGTGCCAGTAGTATAGCCCTCAGCTCCTACAATGAGCAGTTCTTC. Translation gives CASSIALSSYNEQFF.

The rearrangement joins TRBV28 to TRBJ2-1, with D tentatively TRBD2 (7 bases). The CDR3 contains 17 residues. CDR1 is MDHEN, CDR2 SYDVKM, per germline. The ends were cut back, 3 bases at V and 8 bases at J, with 23 bases in the middle. CDR3 in DNA: TGTGCCAGCAGTTTCATCTTAGGGGGGGGCCGGGACTATGAGCAGTTCTTC. Residues: CASSFILGGGRDYEQFF.

This clone was picked up a small number of times. This chain links TRBV6-5 with TRBJ2-7; 10 positions agree with TRBD1. CDR3 size: 16 residues. CDR1 is MNHEY, CDR2 SVGAGI, per germline. V lost 1 base, J lost 3 bases, and 6 bases stayed unmatched. CDR3 coding DNA: TGTGCCAGCAGTTACTACGGGGACAGGGGCAACTACGAGCAGTACTTC. Its translation: CASSYYGDRGNYEQYF.

This chain joins TRBV6-1 and TRBJ1-6; 7 bases match TRBD1. CDR3 length: 14 residues. The junction had 6 bases not matched to a gene; V was cut back by 3 bases and J by 10 bases. Germline assignment: CDR1 MNHNS and CDR2 SASEGT. CDR3 residues: CASSDPQGRSPLHF. DNA of the CDR3: TGTGCCAGCAGTGACCCACAGGGGAGGTCACCCCTCCACTTT.

This chain links TRBV7-2 with TRBJ2-7; 7 bases line up with TRBD2. Germline values: CDR1 SGHTA, CDR2 FQGNSA. The CDR3 runs 19 residues. V gave up 5 bases and J gave up 5 bases; unmatched junction bases: 24. CDR3 residues: CASSPRRELLVLRRDEQYF. The CDR3 nucleotides read TGTGCCAGCAGCCCCAGGCGGGAGTTATTAGTGTTACGTCGGGACGAGCAGTACTTC.

The rearrangement joins TRBV9 to TRBJ2-1; a weak D match, TRBD1 (5 bases). The CDR3 length is 16 residues. Deletions cut 0 bases from V and 5 bases from J, with 15 bases between. Germline CDR1 SGDLS, CDR2 YYNGEE. The CDR3 DNA is TGTGCCAGCAGCGTAGCAGGGCCAAGTAACAACAATGAGCAGTTCTTC. Translating gives CASSVAGPSNNNEQFF.

The chain recombines TRBV7-9 with TRBJ1-1, with 10 bases identical to TRBD1. The CDR3 has 17 residues. The germline V gene encodes CDR1 SEHNR and CDR2 FQNEAQ (reference sequence). With 5 bases clipped from V and 5 bases from J, the junction kept 14 bases outside the gene matches. The chain's CDR3 is CASSAPGQGPFITEAFF. For the CDR3, the DNA is TGTGCCAGCAGCGCGCCGGGACAGGGGCCGTTTATAACTGAAGCTTTCTTT.

This chain links TRBV9 with TRBJ2-7; TRBD2 agrees at 7 bases. The CDR3 has 14 residues. Germline V gene lookup returns CDR1 SGDLS and CDR2 YYNGEE. Trimming cost V 0 bases and J 3 bases; bases outside gene matches: 3. The CDR3 DNA is TGTGCCAGCAGCGTAGAAGAGCGGGGCTACGAGCAGTACTTC. It translates to CASSVEERGYEQYF.

The chain recombines TRBV28 with TRBJ2-7; possibly TRBD1 for D (6 bases). There are 13 residues in the CDR3. Germline V gene data show CDR1 as MDHEN and CDR2 as SYDVKM. V dropped 5 bases and J dropped 2 bases, with 10 bases sitting between them. The CDR3 DNA follows: TGTGCCAGCAGTAAGACAGGCCCCTACGAGCAGTACTTC. Protein: CASSKTGPYEQYF.

The V call is TRBV29-1, the J call TRBJ1-2; the match to TRBD1 covers 11 bases. The CDR3 has 15 residues. Germline V gives CDR1 SQVTM, CDR2 ANQGSEA. In DNA, the CDR3 is TGCAGGATGGGGACAGGGGGAGGCCCTAACTATGGCTACACCTTC. Translated, it gives CRMGTGGGPNYGYTF.

There are a few counts of this clone. This chain links TRBV5-4 with TRBJ1-3; D not certain. The germline V gene encodes CDR1 SGHNT and CDR2 YYREEE (reference sequence). V was pared by 1 base and J by 1 base, with 3 bases between. The CDR3 contains 13 residues. CDR3 loop: CASSLQSGNTIYF. The CDR3 nucleotides read TGTGCCAGCAGCTTGCAGTCTGGAAACACCATATATTTT.

The genes are TRBV7-2 and TRBJ2-7; TRBD1 matches at 7 bases. With V trimmed by 8 bases and J by 4 bases, 5 bases remained unmatched. This CDR3 comprises 12 residues. Germline assignment: CDR1 SGHTA and CDR2 FQGNSA. DNA of the CDR3: TGTGCCAGCCGGACAGGATTATACGAGCAGTACTTC. Its protein product is CASRTGLYEQYF. Variable domain in full (rest from reference TRBV7-2 and TRBJ2-7): GAGVSQSPSNKVTEKGKDVELRCDPISGHTALYWYRQSLGQGLEFLIYFQGNSAPDKSGLPSDRFSAERTGGSVSTLTIQRTQQEDSAVYLCASRTGLYEQYFGPGTRLTVT.

CDR3 in amino acids: CASSLSTEQYF. In nucleotides, the CDR3 is TGTGCCAGCAGTTTATCTACCGAGCAGTACTTC. The chain uses TRBV12-3 or TRBV12-4 and TRBJ2-7; D remains unclear. Deletions cut 2 bases from V and 6 bases from J, with 5 bases between. The CDR3 has 11 amino acids.

The J gene is TRBJ2-1, the V gene TRBV4-3, with 10 bases that match TRBD2. With 4 bases clipped from V and 9 bases from J, the junction kept 9 bases outside the gene matches. This CDR3 has 15 residues. CDR1 and CDR2 from the germline V gene are LGHNA and YSLEER. The CDR3 reads CASSPKAGGPGEQFF. The CDR3 DNA is TGCGCCAGCAGCCCCAAAGCGGGAGGGCCGGGTGAGCAGTTCTTC.

V gene TRBV29-1 combines with J gene TRBJ1-3; 9 bases line up with TRBD1. Unmatched junction bases numbered 6, after V lost 7 bases and J lost 8 bases. The CDR3 consists of 12 residues. Per the germline V gene, CDR1 is SQVTM and CDR2 is ANQGSEA. The CDR3: CSAGTGWDTIYF. The DNA of the CDR3 is TGCAGCGCTGGGACAGGGTGGGACACCATATATTTT.

The chain couples TRBV27 to TRBJ2-1; 10 bases fit TRBD1. CDR3 length: 13 amino acids. V was pared by 8 bases and J by 6 bases, with 4 bases of the junction left unmatched. From germline, CDR1 is MNHEY and CDR2 SMNVEV (reference sequence). This chain's CDR3 is CASGTGVFNEQFF. The CDR3 DNA follows: TGTGCCAGCGGGACAGGGGTCTTCAATGAGCAGTTCTTC.